The 32 T cell receptor beta chains presented below share a single source sample, sequenced in a study of metastatic and nonmetastatic thyroid tumors. Before thyroid surgery, none of the patients had received any treatment. From the PCR reads, TCRdb re-called clones with MiXCR. The top ten hold 20% to 25% of the sample, which has 43,000 or so clones, roughly 15% seen once. Source material: blood. These TCRs come from a female donor with papillary thyroid cancer or a benign thyroid nodule (not recorded which). Some clones in this sample may be carry-over from other donors' samples.

This clone was seen many times. The chain combines TRBV20-1 with TRBJ2-3; D possibly uses TRBD1 or TRBD2 (5 bases each). In germline, CDR1 is DFQATT, CDR2 SNEGSKA (reference sequence). The CDR3 sequence is 14 residues long. Trimming shortened V by 0 bases and J by 1 base, and 8 bases separated the two germline ends. DNA of the CDR3: TGCAGTGCTAGAGATGTGGGGGGCACAGATACGCAGTATTTT. Translation: CSARDVGGTDTQYF.

The genes are TRBV11-2 and TRBJ1-1; D uncertain. The CDR3 spans 15 residues. Trimming pared 1 base from V and 2 bases from J, leaving 11 bases between. From germline, CDR1 is SGHAT and CDR2 FQNNGV. This CDR3 reads CASSLVVGVNTEAFF. Here the CDR3 DNA reads TGTGCCAGCAGCTTAGTCGTGGGCGTCAACACTGAAGCTTTCTTT.

This clone has only a few counts. V is TRBV18 and J is TRBJ2-4; D is perhaps TRBD1 (6 bases). CDR1 is KGHSH and CDR2 is LQKENI in the germline V gene. Trimming removed 2 bases from V and 2 bases from J, with 13 bases in between. The length of the CDR3 is 16 residues. The CDR3 spells CASSPYVQGTKNIQYF. CDR3 DNA: TGTGCCAGCTCACCATATGTACAGGGTACCAAAAACATTCAGTACTTC.

This clone has ten or more counts. The chain couples TRBV20-1 to TRBJ2-7; D unclear. V lost 6 bases and J 4 bases, leaving 7 bases between the germline ends. CDR1 and CDR2 (germline): DFQATT, SNEGSKA (reference sequence). The CDR3 is 10 amino acids. CDR3: CSALVYEQYF. CDR3 nucleotide sequence: TGCAGTGCCCTAGTGTACGAGCAGTACTTC.

This clone was detected ten times or more. The chain joins TRBV14 to TRBJ1-1; 7 bases align to TRBD1. Germline CDR1 is SGHDN and CDR2 is FVKESK. With 1 base clipped from V and 1 base from J, the junction kept 3 bases outside the gene matches. This CDR3 spans 15 amino acids. DNA for the CDR3: TGTGCCAGCAGCCAAGGGAGGGGGCCGAACACTGAAGCTTTCTTT. Protein sequence: CASSQGRGPNTEAFF.

This chain uses TRBV6-2 or TRBV6-3 with TRBJ1-6, with 11 bases fitting TRBD1. The V gene's germline CDR1 is MNHEY and CDR2 SVGEGT. V shed 6 bases and J 12 bases; nucleotides not matched to a gene: 13. The CDR3 runs 16 residues. The CDR3 is CASSRPTDRGLGPLHF. CDR3 DNA sequence: TGTGCCAGCAGCCGACCTACGGACAGGGGGCTAGGACCCCTCCACTTT.

The chain carries TRBV27 and TRBJ1-4, with a possible D match to TRBD1 (5 bases). CDR3 size: 14 residues. Trimming took 6 bases from V and 1 from J, leaving 9 bases between them. In germline, CDR1 is MNHEY, CDR2 SMNVEV (reference sequence). Written as DNA, the CDR3 is TGTGCCAGCAGGGATGGGGGAACTAATGAAAAACTGTTTTTT. Amino acid sequence: CASRDGGTNEKLFF.

This clone was picked up a small number of times. The chain couples TRBV19 to TRBJ2-2; no clear D gene. The CDR3 runs 15 residues. Trimming shortened V by 6 bases and J by 4 bases, and 15 bases separated the two germline ends. Germline V gene data show CDR1 as LNHDA and CDR2 as SQIVND (reference sequence). Written as DNA, the CDR3 is TGTGCCAGTAGGGGGTCATGGGATGCCACCGGGGAGCTGTTTTTT. It codes for CASRGSWDATGELFF.

With regard to this clone: Germline and junction disagree at one end, which may indicate a read error. The chain uses TRBV6-6 and TRBJ1-3; D perhaps matches TRBD1 (5 bases). CDR1 is MNHNY, CDR2 SVGAGI, per germline (reference sequence). The CDR3 covers 14 residues. This chain's CDR3 is CASSYGGVVNTVYF. The CDR3 DNA reads as TGTGCCAGCAGTTACGGAGGGGTTGTAAACACCGTATATTTT.

Ten or more counts support this clone. At one boundary the junction diverges from the germline segment, which might be a read error. This chain links TRBV7-2 with TRBJ2-1, with D possibly TRBD2 on 5 matching bases. The CDR3 is 13 amino acids. Germline V gives CDR1 SGHTA, CDR2 FQGNSA. CDR3 loop: CASSLASPTEQFF. The CDR3 nucleotides read TGTGCCAGCAGCCTAGCAAGTCCCACTGAGCAGTTCTTC.

This clone occurred many times. Other nucleotide sequences from this sample produce the same CDR3. The rearrangement links TRBV20-1 to TRBJ2-1; 10 bases agree with TRBD2. The CDR3 length is 14 residues. Germline V gene data show CDR1 as DFQATT and CDR2 as SNEGSKA (reference sequence). Unmatched junction bases numbered 2, after V lost 6 bases and J lost 0 bases. CDR3 nucleotides: TGCAGTGCGAGCGGGAGGGCCTCCTACAATGAGCAGTTCTTC. Amino acids: CSASGRASYNEQFF.

This clone was found many times. The V and J genes are TRBV12-3 or TRBV12-4 and TRBJ2-1; a possible D gene is TRBD2 (6 bases). This CDR3 has 15 amino acids. V was trimmed by 6 bases and J by 3 bases, leaving 15 bases between them. CDR3 in DNA: TGTGCCAGCAGCCCCCTAGCGAGTAACTACAATGAGCAGTTCTTC. Encoded protein: CASSPLASNYNEQFF.

This chain connects TRBV28 to TRBJ2-2, with a possible D match to TRBD1 (5 bases). CDR3 length equals 15 residues. CDR1 and CDR2 from the germline V gene are MDHEN and SYDVKM. Trimming left V 3 bases short and J 11 bases short, with 19 bases between. The CDR3 is CASSFWGRNTVELFF. The DNA for the CDR3 is TGTGCCAGCAGTTTCTGGGGCCGGAACACCGTTGAGCTGTTTTTT.

DNA for the CDR3: TGTGCCAGCAGAGACAGGGGGCTGAATGAGCAGTTCTTC. Protein product: CASRDRGLNEQFF. The chain combines TRBV6-2 or TRBV6-3 with TRBJ2-1, with TRBD1 matching over 10 bases. The J segment lost 7 bases and the V segment lost 6 bases, leaving 3 bases of the junction unmatched. This CDR3 comprises 13 residues. Germline lookup yields CDR1 MNHEY and CDR2 SVGEGT.

V and J are TRBV20-1 and TRBJ2-7; 9 positions match TRBD2. CDR1 is DFQATT and CDR2 is SNEGSKA in the germline V gene (reference sequence). V was clipped by 4 bases and J by 9 bases; unmatched bases: 13. The CDR3 is made up of 14 amino acids. CDR3 in DNA: TGCAGTGCTACCGGGACTAGCACTTTATGGAGGCAGTACTTC. Translated, it gives CSATGTSTLWRQYF.

To note about this clone: The germline gene is not matched at one end of the junction; a read error may be the cause. V usage is TRBV12-3 or TRBV12-4 and J usage is TRBJ1-2, with TRBD1 as a possible D gene (6 bases). The CDR3 extends over 14 amino acids. This CDR3 reads CASSLTGMNYGYYF. The CDR3, as DNA: TGTGCCAGCAGTCTAACAGGGATGAACTATGGCTACTACTTC.

The table lists this clone with many counts. V usage is TRBV11-3 and J usage is TRBJ1-4; a possible D gene is TRBD1 (5 bases). In germline, CDR1 is SGHNT, CDR2 YENEEA. The CDR3 sequence is 17 residues long. Trimming removed 4 bases at V and 4 bases at J, with 19 bases between. The CDR3 here is CASSSRPRQWGNEKLFF. In DNA, the CDR3 is TGTGCCAGCAGCTCCCGCCCCCGACAGTGGGGTAATGAAAAACTGTTTTTT.

This clone was seen at least ten times. The genes are TRBV28 and TRBJ1-3; unclear D gene. The CDR3 covers 19 residues. V was cut by 5 bases and J by 4 bases, with 27 bases left in between. Germline V gene lookup returns CDR1 MDHEN and CDR2 SYDVKM. This CDR3 is CASSLAIRELGARGNTIYF. As DNA, the CDR3 is TGTGCCAGCAGTCTTGCGATACGTGAATTAGGTGCACGCGGAAACACCATATATTTT.

This clone appeared many times. The rearrangement uses TRBV30 and TRBJ1-5; 7 bases are shared with TRBD1. The CDR3 sequence is 13 residues long. V lost 5 bases and J lost 6; bases outside the gene matches: 7. Germline CDR1 and CDR2: GTSNPN and SVGIG (reference sequence). In DNA form, the CDR3 reads TGTGCCTGGGGCACAGGGGTCGGTCAGCCCCAGCATTTT. It is translated as CAWGTGVGQPQHF.

This clone has at least ten counts. The same CDR3 can be traced to other DNA sequences in this sample. V gene TRBV27 combines with J gene TRBJ2-7; 16 nucleotides line up with TRBD2. CDR3 length: 17 amino acids. V lost 5 bases and J lost 4; bases outside the gene matches: 8. The germline V gene encodes CDR1 MNHEY and CDR2 SMNVEV (reference sequence). The CDR3 DNA reads as TGTGCCAGCAGTCCCTTGGGGACTAGCGGGAGGGGGTACGAGCAGTACTTC. It translates to CASSPLGTSGRGYEQYF.

This clone was observed at least ten times. This chain joins TRBV20-1 and TRBJ2-7; a possible D gene is TRBD1 (5 bases). With 7 bases removed from V and 0 bases from J, the gap between germline ends came to 16 bases. The CDR3 runs to 14 residues. The germline CDR1 and CDR2 sequences are DFQATT and SNEGSKA (reference sequence). The CDR3 bases are TGCAGTGTAATACCCTGGGGCACCTCCTACGAGCAGTACTTC. It encodes CSVIPWGTSYEQYF.

This clone was counted a few times. This chain connects TRBV15 to TRBJ2-5; 8 nucleotides agree with TRBD1. CDR1 and CDR2 (germline): LNHNV, YYDKDF (reference sequence). Trimming removed 2 bases from V and 5 bases from J; junction bases left unmatched: 13. This CDR3 contains 17 residues. CDR3 in DNA: TGTGCCACCAGCAGACCCGGACAGGGCCGGCTGATGGAGACCCAGTACTTC. Its protein product is CATSRPGQGRLMETQYF.

This clone was observed many times. This rearrangement joins TRBV12-3 or TRBV12-4 to TRBJ1-2; 8 bases map to TRBD1. The CDR3 consists of 13 residues. Trimming at V came to 7 bases and at J to 6 bases, leaving 7 bases not matched to a gene. In DNA form, the CDR3 reads TGTGCCAGCACCTTCGGACAGGGACATGGCTACACCTTC. Its protein product is CASTFGQGHGYTF.

This clone was seen at least ten times. This chain joins TRBV5-1 and TRBJ2-1; TRBD2 matches 14 bases. V lost 5 bases and J lost 8; bases outside the gene matches: 3. Germline-derived CDR1 and CDR2 are SGHRS and YFSETQ. CDR3 length: 14 residues. DNA of the CDR3: TGCGCCAGCAGGGGACTAGCGGGAGAGGATGAGCAGTTCTTC. Its protein product is CASRGLAGEDEQFF. The entire variable domain, with the rest obtained from reference TRBV5-1 and TRBJ2-1, is as follows: KAGVTQTPRYLIKTRGQQVTLSCSPISGHRSVSWYQQTPGQGLQFLFEYFSETQRNKGNFPGRFSGRQFSNSRSEMNVSTLELGDSALYLCASRGLAGEDEQFFGPGTRLTVL.

By sample share, this clone is medium-sized. V gene TRBV12-3 or TRBV12-4 combines with J gene TRBJ1-2; 11 bases fit TRBD1. Germline trimming cut 5 bases from V and 13 bases from J; bases unmatched to any gene: 9. The CDR3 extends over 13 amino acids. In nucleotides, the CDR3 is TGTGCCAGCAGTGTGGACAGGGGGCGGAAACTCACCTTC. The encoded protein is CASSVDRGRKLTF.

The chain couples TRBV11-2 to TRBJ1-1; TRBD1 agrees at 8 bases. The CDR3 spans 15 residues. The J segment lost 1 base and the V segment lost 5 bases, leaving 6 bases of the junction unmatched. Looked up from germline, CDR1 is SGHAT and CDR2 is FQNNGV. CDR3 nucleotide sequence: TGTGCCAGCAGCCCGCGGACAGGGAGGAACACTGAAGCTTTCTTT. Its protein is CASSPRTGRNTEAFF.

The table lists this clone with many counts. The CDR3 is CSARARPGLATDTQYF. DNA for the CDR3: TGCAGTGCTAGAGCCCGACCGGGACTAGCCACCGATACGCAGTATTTT. The V gene is TRBV20-1, the J gene TRBJ2-3, with 9 bases fitting TRBD2. The length of the CDR3 is 16 residues. The germline CDR1 and CDR2 sequences are DFQATT and SNEGSKA (reference sequence). V was clipped by 1 base and J by 6 bases; unmatched bases: 11.

This chain connects TRBV19 to TRBJ2-1; D remains ambiguous. From germline, CDR1 is LNHDA and CDR2 SQIVND (reference sequence). The CDR3 is 11 amino acids. V dropped 6 bases and J dropped 5 bases, with 5 bases sitting between them. CDR3 sequence reads: CASRANNEQFF. CDR3 sequence (DNA): TGTGCCAGTAGGGCTAACAATGAGCAGTTCTTC.

The CDR3 is CASSELKAFF. The CDR3 DNA reads TGTGCCAGCAGTGAACTTAAAGCTTTCTTT. The chain has TRBV6-1 and TRBJ1-1; D ambiguous. Trimming took 2 bases from V and 9 from J, leaving 4 bases between them. The V gene's germline CDR1 is MNHNS and CDR2 SASEGT. The CDR3 length is 10 residues.

This clone was seen ten or more times. The chain has TRBV7-2 and TRBJ1-5; D is unclear. Germline V gene data show CDR1 as SGHTA and CDR2 as FQGNSA. The CDR3 consists of 15 residues. The V end was cut by 5 bases, the J end by 0 bases, with 11 bases between. CDR3 bases: TGTGCCAGCAGCCCTAGGAGTTATAGCAATCAGCCCCAGCATTTT. Protein: CASSPRSYSNQPQHF. The full variable domain, with the rest looked up from reference TRBV7-2 and TRBJ1-5, is GAGVSQSPSNKVTEKGKDVELRCDPISGHTALYWYRQSLGQGLEFLIYFQGNSAPDKSGLPSDRFSAERTGGSVSTLTIQRTQQEDSAVYLCASSPRSYSNQPQHFGDGTRLSIL.

There are many counts of this clone. Here the CDR3 DNA reads TGTGCCAGCAATTCATGGATCTATAATTCACCCCTCCACTTT. Its translation is CASNSWIYNSPLHF. This chain links TRBV6-1 with TRBJ1-6; D is unclear. The germline gives CDR1 MNHNS, CDR2 SASEGT. With 7 bases removed from V and 3 bases from J, the gap between germline ends came to 10 bases. The CDR3 has 14 residues.

This sequence joins TRBV6-1 and TRBJ2-2; 7 nucleotides agree with TRBD1. J gave up 6 bases and V 8 bases, and 15 bases lay outside the gene matches. Germline V CDR1 and CDR2: MNHNS, SASEGT. The length of the CDR3 is 16 residues. The CDR3 reads CASRKSTGVGPGELFF. The CDR3 region has the DNA TGTGCCAGCCGGAAGTCCACAGGGGTCGGCCCCGGGGAGCTGTTTTTT.